This paragraph covers one T cell receptor (beta chain) sequence. The RNA input was roughly 0.45 to 1 ug, and it was reverse transcribed with random hexamers. TCR beta CDR3 was amplified by immunoSEQ covering 54 Vbeta and 13 Jbeta. Each CDR3 protein gets one entry after TCRdb re-called the immunoSEQ multiplex PCR reads with MiXCR. The sample holds 180,000 or so distinct CDR3 sequences, about 95% seen once. V trimming: 5 bases; J trimming: 7 bases; junction bases outside the gene matches: 6. Germline V CDR1 and CDR2: SGHAT, FQNNGV. This CDR3 contains 14 residues. The sample comes from a study of CD8 T cells in Susac syndrome. Sequencing of TCR beta was performed on blood CD8+ T cells and on blood CD4+ T cells.

Sequencing was performed on CD4+ T cells from PBMCs. The chain links TRBV11-2 to TRBJ2-1, with 9 bases fitting TRBD2. This sequence was found in a human donor in good health. The CDR3: CASSPGLASNEQFF. CDR3 DNA sequence: TGTGCCAGCAGCCCAGGACTAGCGAGTAATGAGCAGTTCTTC.